This T cell receptor (beta chain) was observed in a study of blood T cell repertoires in COVID-19. Study-wide background: Whether acute or convalescent, the COVID-19 samples came from the United States, Italy and Spain. The cDNA or gDNA used as material had been derived from T cells, B-cell-depleted T cells, or PBMCs.

Seattle cases were enrolled at active infection and followed longitudinally. Source study methods: Estimation of nucleated cell counts relied on the amplification of reference gene primers. Measured with immunoSEQ multiplex PCR; TCRdb has only the in-frame clones, and not every one. D and trimming come from the DNA, and the V and J calls and clone size come from that table. The sample consists of 230,000 or so clones, around 90% of them appearing once. The CDR3 spans 14 residues. Trimming removed 3 bases from V and 1 base from J, with 9 bases in between. Germline CDR1 SEHNR, CDR2 FQNEAQ (reference sequence).

The TCR sequence derives from a woman aged 60-75 years with COVID-19, enrolled during active disease. V and J are TRBV7-9 and TRBJ1-1, with D tentatively TRBD1 (6 bases). Sequenced material: peripheral blood. As DNA, the CDR3 is TGTGCCAGCAGCTTCGGGACACCGAACACTGAAGCTTTCTTT. It yields the protein CASSFGTPNTEAFF. Supplemented by reference TRBV7-9 and TRBJ1-1, the full variable domain reads DTGVSQNPRHKITKRGQNVTFRCDPISEHNRLYWYRQTLGQGPEFLTYFQNEAQLEKSRLLSDRFSAERPKGSFSTLEIQRTEQGDSAMYLCASSFGTPNTEAFFGQGTRLTVV.